This entry lists 26 T cell receptor beta chains sequenced from one sample in a study of response to subunit inactivated influenza vaccine. TCRdb passed the RT-PCR reads through MiXCR, listing each CDR3 protein once. The sample comprises about 170,000 distinct CDR3 sequences, over 8.5% of which are singletons, and about a third rests with the top ten. The input for sequencing was CD8+ T cells sorted from PBMCs, taken less than 30 months after vaccination. Receptors were obtained from a man between 50 and 69 years old who received an inactivated influenza vaccine.

This clonotype was detected many times. The CDR3 coding sequence is TGTGCCAGCAGCATAGGATGGAGCAGCTCTTACGAGCAGTACTTC. It is translated as CASSIGWSSSYEQYF. J is TRBJ2-7 and V is TRBV7-2; D is unclear. The germline CDR1 and CDR2 sequences are SGHTA and FQGNSA. This CDR3 contains 15 residues. The germline V and J ends were trimmed by 5 bases and 4 bases, with 18 bases remaining between them.

The chain's CDR3 is CASSWVGGRTGELFF. The CDR3 coding sequence is TGTGCCAGCAGCTGGGTGGGGGGGCGGACCGGGGAGCTGTTTTTT. The chain links TRBV6-1 to TRBJ2-2; D is possibly TRBD2 (7 bases). Germline CDR1 MNHNS, CDR2 SASEGT. This CDR3 has 15 amino acids. V lost 6 bases to trimming and J lost 5 bases, with 16 bases between them.

This clonotype has a handful of counts. The J gene is TRBJ2-1, the V gene TRBV6-2 or TRBV6-3; 10 nucleotides match TRBD2. Unmatched junction bases numbered 3, after V lost 0 bases and J lost 1 base. The CDR3 totals 17 residues. Germline values: CDR1 MNHEY, CDR2 SVGEGT. The CDR3 loop reads CASSYSSGGGSYNEQFF. The DNA for the CDR3 is TGTGCCAGCAGTTACTCGAGCGGGGGGGGATCCTACAATGAGCAGTTCTTC.

The chain joins TRBV7-9 to TRBJ2-2; 9 bases are shared with TRBD1. J gave up 2 bases and V 8 bases, and 3 bases lay outside the gene matches. The germline CDR1 and CDR2 sequences are SEHNR and FQNEAQ (reference sequence). The CDR3 is 14 residues long. In nucleotides, the CDR3 is TGTGCCAGCCGGGACAGGGTTAACACCGGGGAGCTGTTTTTT. It translates to CASRDRVNTGELFF.

V usage is TRBV5-1 and J usage is TRBJ2-7; D is ambiguous. CDR3 size: 11 residues. Germline CDR1 reads SGHRS; CDR2 reads YFSETQ. V was pared by 5 bases and J by 7 bases, with 10 bases between. CDR3 amino acids: CASRQGREQYF. The CDR3 nucleotides read TGCGCCAGCAGACAAGGACGGGAGCAGTACTTC.

This clonotype was picked up a small number of times. V usage is TRBV4-3 and J usage is TRBJ2-3; D is unclear. V shed 1 base and J shed 4 bases, with 12 bases lying between them. Germline CDR1 is LGHNA and CDR2 is YSLEER. This CDR3 has 15 amino acids. The CDR3 sequence: CASSQGPGTADTQYF. Here the CDR3 DNA reads TGCGCCAGCAGCCAAGGCCCCGGCACGGCAGATACGCAGTATTTT.

This chain links TRBV27 with TRBJ2-3; 9 bases are shared with TRBD2. With 5 bases clipped from V and 1 base from J, the junction kept 10 bases outside the gene matches. Germline values: CDR1 MNHEY, CDR2 SMNVEV (reference sequence). The CDR3 loop spans 17 amino acids. CDR3 sequence (DNA): TGTGCCAGCAGTCTCCTTGCTAGCGGGGCTGGCACAGATACGCAGTATTTT. This translates into CASSLLASGAGTDTQYF.

This clonotype appeared a few times. The chain joins TRBV12-3 or TRBV12-4 to TRBJ1-1, with unresolved D. The CDR3 consists of 14 residues. V was pared by 2 bases and J by 6 bases, with 13 bases between. The CDR3 nucleotides are TGTGCCAGCAGTTTATATAAACTCCCCCCTGAAGCTTTCTTT. It translates to CASSLYKLPPEAFF.

Concerning this clonotype: The junction departs from germline at one end; a sequencing error may be responsible. This chain uses TRBV20-1 with TRBJ1-3; D call uncertain. Germline V gene lookup returns CDR1 DFQATT and CDR2 SNEGSKA (reference sequence). CDR3 length equals 12 residues. This CDR3 is CSARGREATLGF. In nucleotides, the CDR3 is TGCAGTGCTAGAGGTCGCGAAGCGACATTAGGTTTT.

The chain combines TRBV18 with TRBJ1-2; D might be TRBD1 (5 bases). This CDR3 contains 15 residues. Trimming took 2 bases from V and 4 from J, leaving 14 bases between them. Germline values: CDR1 KGHSH, CDR2 LQKENI. The CDR3 nucleotides read TGTGCCAGCTCACCAGACATGGGGGGATTCTATGGCTACACCTTC. Its protein is CASSPDMGGFYGYTF.

At least ten counts were recorded for this clonotype. The gene calls are TRBV12-3 or TRBV12-4 and TRBJ2-5, with 8 bases that match TRBD2. J lost 4 bases, V lost 3 bases, and 4 bases had no gene match. This CDR3 is built from 14 residues. CDR3 residues: CASSLGLAGETQYF. The CDR3 DNA sequence: TGTGCCAGCAGTTTGGGGCTAGCGGGAGAGACCCAGTACTTC.

This clonotype has more than one count but fewer than ten. This chain links TRBV27 with TRBJ1-3; 7 bases line up with TRBD1. The CDR3 totals 14 residues. Trimming removed 5 bases from V and 2 bases from J; junction bases left unmatched: 3. Per germline, CDR1 MNHEY and CDR2 SMNVEV (reference sequence). The CDR3 here is CASSPTGAGNTIYF. The DNA of the CDR3 is TGTGCCAGCAGTCCAACAGGGGCTGGAAACACCATATATTTT.

This clonotype has ten or more counts. The chain is built from TRBV29-1 and TRBJ2-1; 9 nucleotides agree with TRBD2. V lost 4 bases to trimming and J lost 8 bases; unmatched junction nucleotides: 6. The CDR3 consists of 13 residues. Looked up from germline, CDR1 is SQVTM and CDR2 is ANQGSEA. CDR3 in amino acids: CSVAGGRAYEQFF. The CDR3 DNA is TGCAGCGTTGCTGGCGGGAGGGCCTATGAGCAGTTCTTC.

V usage is TRBV25-1 and J usage is TRBJ1-2, with 7 bases matching TRBD1. The germline CDR1 and CDR2 sequences are MGHDK and SYGVNS. This CDR3 has 14 residues. V shed 7 bases and J 6 bases; nucleotides not matched to a gene: 11. CDR3 sequence: CASTASGTADGYTF. The DNA of the CDR3 is TGTGCCAGCACGGCCTCCGGGACAGCTGATGGCTACACCTTC.

Of note for this clonotype: The CDR3 ends on some other residue instead of the conserved phenylalanine or tryptophan, so this is likely a read error. V usage is TRBV12-3 or TRBV12-4 and J usage is TRBJ2-1; D unresolved. The CDR3 totals 18 residues. V lost 2 bases and J 0 bases, leaving 17 bases between the germline ends. The CDR3 coding sequence is TGTGCCAGCAGTTTAACCCGCCCATCCCCAAGCTCCTACAATGAGCAGTTCTTA. This sequence encodes CASSLTRPSPSSYNEQFL.

On this clonotype itself: Just one base apart from a much larger clone, this may be a read error. The V and J genes are TRBV12-3 or TRBV12-4 and TRBJ2-1; D might be TRBD2 (6 bases). The CDR3 length is 15 residues. CDR3 protein: CASSLSGPTYDEQFF. The CDR3 nucleotides read TGTGCCAGCAGTCTAAGCGGGCCAACCTACGATGAGCAGTTCTTC.

The chain carries TRBV28 and TRBJ2-1; D is undetermined. Trimming shortened V by 2 bases and J by 5 bases, and 13 bases separated the two germline ends. Germline V gene sequence: CDR1 MDHEN, CDR2 SYDVKM. This CDR3 is 15 amino acids long. For the CDR3, the DNA is TGTGCCAGCAGTTTAACTCTCCTCCCACACAATGAGCAGTTCTTC. This sequence encodes CASSLTLLPHNEQFF.

The sample holds a few counts of this clonotype. Sequence at one end of the junction differs from germline and may be a read error. CDR3 in amino acids: CASSVGDSPLDVEQYF. The CDR3 DNA sequence: TGTGCCAGCAGCGTAGGGGACAGTCCTCTTGATGTCGAGCAGTACTTT. This chain connects TRBV9 to TRBJ2-7; 7 bases are a match to TRBD1. CDR1 and CDR2 from the germline V gene are SGDLS and YYNGEE. The CDR3 has 16 amino acids.

This clonotype has at least ten counts. This chain links TRBV4-3 with TRBJ2-6, with a weak D call TRBD2 (6 bases). This CDR3 is built from 17 residues. V shed 0 bases and J shed 0 bases, with 9 bases lying between them. In germline, CDR1 is LGHNA, CDR2 YSLEER. CDR3 DNA: TGCGCCAGCAGCCAAGATTTCGGGAGCTCTGGGGCCAACGTCCTGACTTTC. Translation: CASSQDFGSSGANVLTF.

In DNA form, the CDR3 reads TGTGCCAGCAGCTTAGCATCTCATCGACTTTATGGCTACACCTTC. This encodes CASSLASHRLYGYTF. This rearrangement joins TRBV13 to TRBJ1-2; no clear D. CDR3 length equals 15 residues. Deletions cut 1 base from V and 5 bases from J, with 14 bases between. Per the germline V gene, CDR1 is PRHDT and CDR2 is FYEKMQ (reference sequence). Complete variable domain (other parts from reference TRBV13 and TRBJ1-2): AAGVIQSPRHLIKEKRETATLKCYPIPRHDTVYWYQQGPGQDPQFLISFYEKMQSDKGSIPDRFSAQQFSDYHSELNMSSLELGDSALYFCASSLASHRLYGYTFGSGTRLTVV.

This clonotype occurred many times. The gene calls are TRBV28 and TRBJ2-2, with D hard to call. The CDR3 spans 13 residues. CDR1 is MDHEN, CDR2 SYDVKM, per germline. V was clipped by 6 bases and J by 4 bases, with 9 bases between them. CDR3 bases: TGTGCCAGCAGCCCCGGCCTCACCGGGGAGCTGTTTTTT. As protein: CASSPGLTGELFF.

The table lists this clonotype with a few counts. The chain has TRBV14 and TRBJ1-2, with D unclear. The CDR3 loop spans 15 amino acids. The ends were cut back, 0 bases at V and 8 bases at J, with 16 bases in the middle. Germline V CDR1 and CDR2: SGHDN, FVKESK. The CDR3: CASSQDKPPGRGYTF. The CDR3 nucleotides are TGTGCCAGCAGCCAAGACAAGCCTCCGGGGAGGGGCTACACCTTC.

J is TRBJ2-1 and V is TRBV20-1; no definite D call. Looked up from germline, CDR1 is DFQATT and CDR2 is SNEGSKA (reference sequence). The V end lost 5 bases, the J end lost 5 bases, and 16 bases lay between the germline ends. The CDR3 contains 14 residues. The CDR3 region has the DNA TGCAGTGCTTTAGGCCTTAGGTTGAACAATGAGCAGTTCTTC. It codes for CSALGLRLNNEQFF.

This clonotype was seen more than once but under ten times. The CDR3 spells CSVEEGVAGELFF. CDR3 nucleotide sequence: TGCAGCGTTGAAGAAGGGGTTGCCGGGGAGCTGTTTTTT. The V and J genes are TRBV29-1 and TRBJ2-2, with D possibly matching TRBD1 (5 bases). The germline gives CDR1 SQVTM, CDR2 ANQGSEA. This CDR3 region has 13 residues. The V end lost 0 bases, the J end lost 6 bases, and 8 bases lay between the germline ends.

This rearrangement joins TRBV5-6 to TRBJ2-7; the D is unclear. The germline V and J ends were trimmed by 4 bases and 9 bases, with 17 bases remaining between them. This CDR3 is 13 amino acids long. The germline V gene has CDR1 SGHDT and CDR2 YYEEEE. The CDR3 bases are TGTGCCAGCAGCCCCGGTCCCGGATGCTCGCAGTACTTC. It specifies CASSPGPGCSQYF.

This clonotype was seen many times. The chain's CDR3 is CASSPRTSLAPLLKNIQYF. CDR3 nucleotide sequence: TGTGCCAGCAGCCCTAGGACATCGCTAGCTCCACTTCTCAAAAACATTCAGTACTTC. The J gene is TRBJ2-4, the V gene TRBV11-1, with D perhaps TRBD1 or TRBD2 (5 bases each). The germline CDR1 and CDR2 sequences are SGHAT and FQDESV (reference sequence). V lost 5 bases to trimming and J lost 3 bases, with 26 bases between them. The length of the CDR3 is 19 residues.